Listed below are T cell receptor beta chains from one sample, sequenced in a study of blood T cell repertoires in COVID-19. Profiling relied on immunoSEQ multiplex PCR, and the TCRdb table lists in-frame clones only, not all of them. The repertoire has about 380,000 clones, about 90% of them found once; the top ten carry 3%. Sequencing input: PBMCs or T cells enriched from blood (not recorded which). Receptors were obtained from a woman in her twenties or thirties who had recovered from COVID-19. CDR3s include the opening cysteine and the closing phenylalanine or tryptophan. The D gene is left open where the match is weak. Some rows have no size entry. The others give once, few or many, or a class for an expanded clone.

TRBV5-1,TRBD2,once,TRBJ2-1,CASSKAGGVVNEQFF,TGCGCCAGCAGTAAAGCGGGAGGGGTAGTGAATGAGCAGTTCTTC
TRBV5-1,-,-,TRBJ1-5,CASSLGDFDNQPQHF,TGCGCCAGCAGCTTGGGAGACTTCGACAATCAGCCCCAGCATTTT
TRBV6-5,TRBD1,-,TRBJ2-7,CASSYSKGTGLYEQYF,TGTGCCAGCAGTTACTCGAAGGGGACAGGGTTATACGAGCAGTACTTC
TRBV2,-,few,TRBJ1-6,CASSGQGNNSPLHF,TGTGCCAGCAGTGGGCAGGGGAATAATTCACCCCTCCACTTT
TRBV14,-,-,TRBJ1-2,CASSQVTGKYGYTF,TGTGCCAGCAGCCAAGTGACAGGAAAGTATGGCTACACCTTC
TRBV9,TRBD2,-,TRBJ2-1,CASSVNSGLAGNEQFF,TGTGCCAGCAGCGTTAATTCGGGACTAGCGGGAAATGAGCAGTTCTTC
TRBV14,-,-,TRBJ1-6,CASSQPTGTDHSPLHF,TGTGCCAGCAGCCAGCCCACAGGGACCGATCATTCACCCCTCCACTTT
TRBV6-5,TRBD1,-,TRBJ2-7,CASSDRGTSYEQYF,TGTGCCAGCAGCGACAGGGGGACAAGCTACGAGCAGTACTTC
TRBV6-6,TRBD2,-,TRBJ2-4,CASSPNLAGVNIQYF,TGTGCCAGCAGTCCCAATCTAGCGGGGGTGAACATTCAGTACTTC
TRBV3-1/TRBV3-2,-,-,TRBJ1-6,CASSRNLDSDTSPLHF,TGTGCCAGCAGCCGGAATTTGGACAGTGATACTTCACCCCTCCACTTT